This paragraph reports one TCR beta chain. This specimen belongs to a study of Ad26.COV2.S vaccination and SARS-CoV-2 variants. The ends lost 3 bases at V and 2 bases at J; junction bases unmatched: 6. CDR1 and CDR2 from the germline V gene are SGHTA and FQGNSA. This CDR3 comprises 15 residues. Treatment noted: 19 received Ad26.COV2.S at low or high dose, single or two shots; about 5 received placebo; per-sample allocation not given. Sampling occurred on day 63 after the first vaccine or placebo injection. TCRdb's copy holds only in-frame clones and misses some; the assay was immunoSEQ multiplex PCR. Of about half a million clones detected, around 89% appear once; the ten largest clones hold 1.5% to 2%.

The sequences come from peripheral blood, collected in a trial of Ad26.COV2.S vaccine versus placebo. The chain recombines TRBV7-2 with TRBJ2-7, with 8 bases fitting TRBD1. The clonotype comes from a person between 18 and 59 years old who received the Ad26.COV2.S COVID-19 vaccine or a placebo. CDR3 residues: CASSFLEDRAYEQYF. CDR3 DNA: TGTGCCAGCAGCTTCCTAGAGGACAGGGCCTACGAGCAGTACTTC.